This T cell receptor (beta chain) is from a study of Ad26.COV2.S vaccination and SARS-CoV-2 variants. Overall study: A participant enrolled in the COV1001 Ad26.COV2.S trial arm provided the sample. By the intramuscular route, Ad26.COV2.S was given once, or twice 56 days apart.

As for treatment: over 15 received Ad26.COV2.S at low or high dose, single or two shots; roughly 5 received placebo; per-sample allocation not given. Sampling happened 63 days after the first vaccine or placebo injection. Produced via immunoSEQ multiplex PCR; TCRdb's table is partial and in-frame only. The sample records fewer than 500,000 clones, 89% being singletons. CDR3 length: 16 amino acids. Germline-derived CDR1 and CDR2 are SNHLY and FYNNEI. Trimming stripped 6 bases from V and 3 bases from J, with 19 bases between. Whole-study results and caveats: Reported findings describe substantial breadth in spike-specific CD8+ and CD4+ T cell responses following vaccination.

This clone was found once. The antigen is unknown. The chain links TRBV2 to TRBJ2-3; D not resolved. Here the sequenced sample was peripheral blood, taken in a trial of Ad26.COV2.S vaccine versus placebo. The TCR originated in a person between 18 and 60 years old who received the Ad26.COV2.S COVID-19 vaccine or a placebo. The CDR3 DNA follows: TGTGCCAGCAGATCCGTCCATTTAAGAAGGACAGATACGCAGTATTTT. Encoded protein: CASRSVHLRRTDTQYF.